This T cell receptor (beta chain) was recorded in a study of blood T cell repertoires in COVID-19. For the study at large: COVID-19 samples collected from the United States, Italy and Spain covered acute and convalescent phases. The analysed material was cDNA or gDNA that came from T cells, B-cell-depleted T cells, or PBMCs.

With V trimmed by 3 bases and J by 3 bases, 5 bases remained unmatched. CDR3 size: 14 residues. CDR1 is MNHEY and CDR2 is SMNVEV in the germline V gene (reference sequence). In the authors' workflow: The assay estimated nucleated cells by amplifying reference gene primers. Clones were sequenced by immunoSEQ multiplex PCR, and TCRdb holds only the in-frame ones, with some missing. From that table come the V and J calls and clone size; the DNA was used to work out D and trimming. Among 250,000 to 300,000 clones, roughly 80% were seen once, and the ten largest hold 3.5% to 5.5%. The sequenced sample consisted of peripheral blood. The source is a man between 60 and 75 years old who had recovered from COVID-19. The genes are TRBV27 and TRBJ2-7; 7 bases agree with TRBD2. CDR3 region: CASSFRTSHYEQYF. DNA for the CDR3: TGTGCCAGCAGTTTCCGGACTAGTCACTACGAGCAGTACTTC.